The next 19 T cell receptor beta chains were all read from a single sample in a study of beta chain features in type 1 diabetes. The isolated RNA, all of it, was reverse transcribed, so expressed TCRB transcripts were what got sequenced. Profiling relied on immunoSEQ multiplex PCR, and the TCRdb table lists in-frame clones only, not all of them. Of 450,000 or so clones in the sample, over 10% are singletons; the top ten hold about 0.045%. Input material: naive CD4+ T cells from blood. The receptors were gathered from a woman younger than 35 in good health.

This clone occurred a few times. The rearrangement uses TRBV9 and TRBJ1-2; TRBD1 might be the D (5 bases). The germline CDR1 and CDR2 sequences are SGDLS and YYNGEE. Trimming shortened V by 0 bases and J by 4 bases, and 13 bases separated the two germline ends. The CDR3 sequence is 15 residues long. Written as DNA, the CDR3 is TGTGCCAGCAGCGTAGATCCAGGGCATTCCTATGGCTACACCTTC. The encoded protein is CASSVDPGHSYGYTF.

V and J are TRBV7-2 and TRBJ2-5; the D is unclear. The V gene lost 8 bases and the J gene lost 1 base, with 14 bases spanning the gap. This CDR3 is 14 amino acids long. Germline V lookup: CDR1 SGHTA, CDR2 FQGNSA. CDR3 residues: CASGNRNSQETQYF. The DNA of the CDR3 is TGTGCCAGCGGGAACAGAAACTCCCAAGAGACCCAGTACTTC.

The V and J genes are TRBV13 and TRBJ2-5; 8 positions match TRBD1. Germline trimming cut 5 bases from V and 4 bases from J; bases unmatched to any gene: 12. The CDR3 spans 16 residues. In germline, CDR1 is PRHDT, CDR2 FYEKMQ (reference sequence). CDR3 nucleotides: TGTGCCAGCAGCCCTCGGACCATGGACAGGGCAGAGACCCAGTACTTC. Encoded protein: CASSPRTMDRAETQYF.

Notes on this clone: Other DNA variants within this sample encode the same CDR3. The chain is built from TRBV25-1 and TRBJ1-1; D call uncertain. The V and J ends lost 5 bases and 0 bases respectively, with 7 bases between them. The germline V gene encodes CDR1 MGHDK and CDR2 SYGVNS. The CDR3 length is 13 residues. CDR3 protein: CASSLRMNTEAFF. The CDR3 DNA sequence: TGTGCCAGCAGTCTTAGGATGAACACTGAAGCTTTCTTT. Using reference TRBV25-1 and TRBJ1-1 for the parts outside the CDR3, the full variable domain is EADIYQTPRYLVIGTGKKITLECSQTMGHDKMYWYQQDPGMELHLIHYSYGVNSTEKGDLSSESTVSRIRTEHFPLTLESARPSHTSQYLCASSLRMNTEAFFGQGTRLTVV.

The chain couples TRBV21-1 to TRBJ2-7. TRBV21-1 has pseudogene status. This CDR3 has 13 amino acids. CDR3 loop: CTVVDFSYYEQYV. CDR3 DNA: TGTACAGTTGTTGATTTTAGCTACTACGAGCAGTACGTC.

This chain joins TRBV9 and TRBJ2-1; 11 bases align to TRBD2. The CDR3 is 15 residues long. Germline lookup yields CDR1 SGDLS and CDR2 YYNGEE. V shed 3 bases and J 3 bases; nucleotides not matched to a gene: 2. The chain's CDR3 is CASSETSGSYNEQFF. For the CDR3, the DNA is TGTGCCAGCAGCGAAACTAGCGGGAGCTACAATGAGCAGTTCTTC.

V and J are TRBV13 and TRBJ2-3; D might be TRBD1 or TRBD2, each matching 5 bases. In germline, CDR1 is PRHDT, CDR2 FYEKMQ (reference sequence). The CDR3 covers 17 residues. Trimming removed 8 bases at V and 6 bases at J, with 27 bases between. CDR3 coding DNA: TGTGCCAGCCAGAGCAGAATAGGCTGGGACGGTCGGGATACGCAGTATTTT. The encoded protein is CASQSRIGWDGRDTQYF.

This clone has just a few counts. The V and J genes are TRBV2 and TRBJ2-6; TRBD2 aligns across 8 bases. Germline-derived CDR1 and CDR2 are SNHLY and FYNNEI. The CDR3 is 16 amino acids. Trimming removed 6 bases from V and 0 bases from J; junction bases left unmatched: 4. CDR3 DNA sequence: TGTGCCAGCAGGCCACTAGCGGACTCTGGGGCCAACGTCCTGACTTTC. Protein sequence: CASRPLADSGANVLTF.

The J gene is TRBJ1-1, the V gene TRBV29-1; weak D call: TRBD1 (5 bases). Trimming shortened V by 4 bases and J by 0 bases, and 12 bases separated the two germline ends. Germline CDR1 reads SQVTM; CDR2 reads ANQGSEA. The CDR3 contains 14 residues. The DNA for the CDR3 is TGCAGCGTTGTTCAGGACACCATGAACACTGAAGCTTTCTTT. This gives the protein CSVVQDTMNTEAFF.

The chain recombines TRBV9 with TRBJ2-6, with TRBD1 identical over 8 bases. The junction had 6 bases not matched to a gene; V was cut back by 3 bases and J by 4 bases. This CDR3 has 16 amino acids. Germline V lookup: CDR1 SGDLS, CDR2 YYNGEE. In nucleotides, the CDR3 is TGTGCCAGCAGCGCTGGACAGGGAGAAGGGGCCAACGTCCTGACTTTC. Its translation: CASSAGQGEGANVLTF.

The V call is TRBV28, the J call TRBJ2-4, with D tentatively TRBD1 or TRBD2 (6 bases each). The CDR3 has 19 amino acids. The V end lost 6 bases, the J end lost 0 bases, and 24 bases lay between the germline ends. Germline V gene lookup returns CDR1 MDHEN and CDR2 SYDVKM. The CDR3 DNA sequence: TGTGCCAGCAGGGAGGGAAAAGGACAGCTCGCTACAGCCAAAAACATTCAGTACTTC. Its protein product is CASREGKGQLATAKNIQYF.

The chain joins TRBV6-6 to TRBJ2-3; D unclear. The CDR3 spans 14 residues. Germline V gene sequence: CDR1 MNHNY, CDR2 SVGAGI (reference sequence). The V end lost 0 bases, the J end lost 2 bases, and 6 bases lay between the germline ends. The CDR3 DNA sequence: TGTGCCAGCAGTTACTCAACAGTCACAGATACGCAGTATTTT. It encodes CASSYSTVTDTQYF.

The chain recombines TRBV4-3 with TRBJ2-3, with D tentatively TRBD1 or TRBD2 (5 bases each). The germline CDR1 and CDR2 sequences are LGHNA and YSLEER. This CDR3 is built from 15 residues. The ends were cut back, 5 bases at V and 6 bases at J, with 18 bases in the middle. The CDR3 here is CASSEGVGGPDTQYF. CDR3 nucleotide sequence: TGCGCCAGCAGCGAAGGGGTAGGCGGGCCGGATACGCAGTATTTT.

V gene TRBV2 combines with J gene TRBJ2-7; D is unclear. This CDR3 has 13 residues. Looked up from germline, CDR1 is SNHLY and CDR2 is FYNNEI. The V gene lost 4 bases and the J gene lost 2 bases, with 9 bases spanning the gap. The CDR3 loop reads CASSVENTYEQYV. As DNA, the CDR3 is TGTGCCAGCAGTGTTGAGAATACCTACGAGCAGTACGTC.

This clone was found a few times. The chain is built from TRBV7-2 and TRBJ1-4, with 7 bases identical to TRBD1. This CDR3 has 13 amino acids. Per the germline V gene, CDR1 is SGHTA and CDR2 is FQGNSA. V was clipped by 4 bases and J by 5 bases; unmatched bases: 1. The CDR3 bases are TGTGCCAGCAGCTCGGGACAGAATGAAAAACTGTTTTTT. Protein sequence: CASSSGQNEKLFF.

To note about this clone: The sample contains more than one DNA sequence encoding this CDR3. V usage is TRBV19 and J usage is TRBJ2-1; D is unclear. The CDR3 runs 13 residues. Looked up from germline, CDR1 is LNHDA and CDR2 is SQIVND (reference sequence). Trimming stripped 1 base from V and 1 base from J, with 2 bases between. The CDR3 coding sequence is TGTGCCAGTAGTATAGGATCCTACAATGAGCAGTTCTTC. Protein: CASSIGSYNEQFF.

The chain joins TRBV10-3 to TRBJ2-7, with D unclear. Germline-derived CDR1 and CDR2 are ENHRY and SYGVKD. Trimming pared 6 bases from V and 0 bases from J, leaving 9 bases between. The length of the CDR3 is 13 residues. The CDR3 sequence is CAIRDPSSYEQYF. The CDR3 DNA follows: TGTGCCATCAGGGATCCAAGCTCCTACGAGCAGTACTTC.

The gene calls are TRBV9 and TRBJ2-1; possible D gene TRBD2, 6 bases. This CDR3 region has 16 residues. Germline V gene lookup returns CDR1 SGDLS and CDR2 YYNGEE. The V end lost 4 bases, the J end lost 4 bases, and 18 bases lay between the germline ends. CDR3 in amino acids: CASSFRRASQYNEQFF. CDR3 nucleotides: TGTGCCAGCAGCTTCAGGAGGGCCTCCCAATACAATGAGCAGTTCTTC.

Many counts were recorded for this clone. This chain joins TRBV10-3 and TRBJ2-5; D remains ambiguous. V was pared by 2 bases and J by 3 bases, with 1 base between. The germline gives CDR1 ENHRY, CDR2 SYGVKD. There are 11 residues in the CDR3. CDR3: CAISEKETQYF. CDR3 DNA: TGTGCCATCAGTGAGAAAGAGACCCAGTACTTC.